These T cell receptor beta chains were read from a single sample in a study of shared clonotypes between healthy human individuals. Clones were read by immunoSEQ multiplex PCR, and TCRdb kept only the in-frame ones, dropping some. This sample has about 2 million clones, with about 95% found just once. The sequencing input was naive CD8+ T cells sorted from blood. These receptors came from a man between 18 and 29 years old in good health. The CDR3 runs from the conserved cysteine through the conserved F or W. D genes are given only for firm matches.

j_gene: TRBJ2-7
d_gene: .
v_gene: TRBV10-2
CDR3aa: CASSEYEVTYEQYF

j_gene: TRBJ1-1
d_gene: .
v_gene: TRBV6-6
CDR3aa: CASSQGVVAFF

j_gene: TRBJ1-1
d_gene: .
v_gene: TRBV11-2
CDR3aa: CASSLRGTEAFF

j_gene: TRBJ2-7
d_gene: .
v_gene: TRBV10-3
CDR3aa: CAISDGQVGSYEQYF

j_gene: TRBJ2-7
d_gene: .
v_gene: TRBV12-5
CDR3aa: CASGSPSISTEQYF

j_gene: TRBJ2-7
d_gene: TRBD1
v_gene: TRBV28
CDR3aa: CASSSTGESYEQYF

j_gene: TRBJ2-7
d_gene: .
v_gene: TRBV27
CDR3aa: CASSLSADSYEQYF

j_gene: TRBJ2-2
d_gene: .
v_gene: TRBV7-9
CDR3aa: CASSLVQGHTGELFF

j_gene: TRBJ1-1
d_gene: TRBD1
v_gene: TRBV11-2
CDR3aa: CASRLTGQGSQAFF

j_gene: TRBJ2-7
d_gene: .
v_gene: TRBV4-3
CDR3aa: CASSQDLGSYEQYF

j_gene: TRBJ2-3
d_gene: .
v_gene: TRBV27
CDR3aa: CASRNHYTDTQYF

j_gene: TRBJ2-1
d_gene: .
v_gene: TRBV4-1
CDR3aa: CASSLKTLGSNEQFF

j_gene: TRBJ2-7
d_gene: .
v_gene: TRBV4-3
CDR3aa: CASSQDLSGYEQYF

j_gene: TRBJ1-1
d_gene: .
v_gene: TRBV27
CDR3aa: CASRAVSFEAFF

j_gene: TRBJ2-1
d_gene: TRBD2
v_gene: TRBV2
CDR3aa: CASSPVMTGGPRAAYNEQFF

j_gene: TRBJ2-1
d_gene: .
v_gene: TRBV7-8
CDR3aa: CASSSASNEQFF

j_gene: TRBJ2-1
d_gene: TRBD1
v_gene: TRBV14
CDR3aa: CASSQDSGGGNEQFF

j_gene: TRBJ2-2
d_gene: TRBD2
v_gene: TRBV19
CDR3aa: CASSLWPAGDTGELFF

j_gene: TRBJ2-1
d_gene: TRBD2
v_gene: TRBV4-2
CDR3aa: CASSQWNSGGVNYNEQFF

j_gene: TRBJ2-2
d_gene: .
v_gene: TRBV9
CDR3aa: CASSVEPGELFF

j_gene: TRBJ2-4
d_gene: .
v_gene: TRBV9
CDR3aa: CASSVGDPQDIQYF

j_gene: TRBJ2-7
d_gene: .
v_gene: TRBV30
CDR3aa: CAWSDTGTEQYF

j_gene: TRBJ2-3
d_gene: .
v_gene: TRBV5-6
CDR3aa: CASADVAPSTDTQYF

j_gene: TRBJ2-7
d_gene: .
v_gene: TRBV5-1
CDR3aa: CASSLVGGFYEQYF

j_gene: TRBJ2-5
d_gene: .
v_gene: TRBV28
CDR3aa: CASSLISSEGETQYF

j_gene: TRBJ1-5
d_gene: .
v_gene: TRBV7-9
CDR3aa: CASSLAGEGGYQPQHF

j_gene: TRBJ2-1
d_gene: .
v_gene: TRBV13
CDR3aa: CASSLGTNEQFF

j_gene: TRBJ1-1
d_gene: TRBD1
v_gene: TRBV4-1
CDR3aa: CASSPHGTGQAFF

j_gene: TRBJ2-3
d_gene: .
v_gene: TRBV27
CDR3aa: CASSSNTDTQYF

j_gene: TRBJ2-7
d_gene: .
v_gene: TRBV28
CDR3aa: CASRDTGYEQYF

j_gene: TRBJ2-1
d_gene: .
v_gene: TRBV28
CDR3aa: CASSFTGSSYNEQFF

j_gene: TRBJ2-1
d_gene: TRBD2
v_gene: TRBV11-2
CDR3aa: CASSPRASGGVSYNEQFF

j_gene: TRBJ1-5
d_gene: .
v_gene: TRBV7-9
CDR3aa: CASSLGVDQPQHF

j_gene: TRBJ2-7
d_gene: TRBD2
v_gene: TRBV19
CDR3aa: CATIPLPGLAGECPSSYEQYF

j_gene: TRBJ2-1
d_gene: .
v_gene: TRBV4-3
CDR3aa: CASSQDWGAGNEQFF

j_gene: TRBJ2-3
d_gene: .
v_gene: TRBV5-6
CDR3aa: CASSLWGAEYADTQYF

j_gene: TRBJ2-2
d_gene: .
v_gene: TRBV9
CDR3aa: CASGWDDTGELFF

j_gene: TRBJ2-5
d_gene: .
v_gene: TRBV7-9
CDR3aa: CASSPQQAETQYF

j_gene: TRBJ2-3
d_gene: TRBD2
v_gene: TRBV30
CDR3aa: CAWRGGTDTQYF

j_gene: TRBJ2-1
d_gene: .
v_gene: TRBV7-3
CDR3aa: CASSLFTHNEQFF

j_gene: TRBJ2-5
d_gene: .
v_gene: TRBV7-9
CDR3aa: CASSFMVETQYF

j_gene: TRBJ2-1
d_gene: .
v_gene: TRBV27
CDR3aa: CASKDGRSYNEQFF

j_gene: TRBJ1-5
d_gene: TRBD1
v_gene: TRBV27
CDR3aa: CASSSTGGYQPQHF

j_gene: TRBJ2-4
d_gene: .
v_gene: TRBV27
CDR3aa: CASSLSGEGGGNIQYF

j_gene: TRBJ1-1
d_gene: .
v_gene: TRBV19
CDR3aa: CASSILWGADTEAFF

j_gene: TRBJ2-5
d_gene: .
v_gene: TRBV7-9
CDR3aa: CASSLMGLETQYF

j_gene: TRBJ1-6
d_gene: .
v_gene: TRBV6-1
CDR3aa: CASSEWAPLHF

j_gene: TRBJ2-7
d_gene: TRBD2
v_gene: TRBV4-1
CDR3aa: CASSQTSGSYEQYF

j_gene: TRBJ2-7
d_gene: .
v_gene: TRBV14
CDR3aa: CASSPTAVYEQYF

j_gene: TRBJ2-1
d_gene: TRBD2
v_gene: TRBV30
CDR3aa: CAWSVGGGDEQFF

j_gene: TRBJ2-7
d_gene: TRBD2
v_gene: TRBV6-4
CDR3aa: CASSDANGPMGLAGGGSSYEQYF

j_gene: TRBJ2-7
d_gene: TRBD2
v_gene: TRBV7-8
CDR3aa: CASSGSGAGERGEQYF

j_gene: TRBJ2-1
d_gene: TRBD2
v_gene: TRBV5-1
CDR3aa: CASSSRLAGVHNEQFF

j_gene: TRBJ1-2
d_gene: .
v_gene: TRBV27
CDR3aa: CASSLLSGMDGYTF

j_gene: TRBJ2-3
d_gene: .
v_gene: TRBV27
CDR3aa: CASSVADITDTQYF